The TCR beta chain described here comes from a study of beta chain features in type 1 diabetes. Overall study: All samples combined gave roughly 100,000,000 sorted cells for examination.

Based on CD45RO/CCR7/CD25/CD127/CD95/CD27, CD4+ regulatory, stem cell-like memory, naive and central memory cells were sorted. As to this clone: Its antigen is as yet unknown.

Of the isolated RNA, all was reverse transcribed, and so the sequenced material was expressed TCRB transcripts. Here immunoSEQ multiplex PCR was the method, and the copy in TCRdb shows in-frame clones only, minus some. Here the sample spans 400,000 to 550,000 clones, roughly 10% being singletons. The germline CDR1 and CDR2 sequences are SEHNR and FQNEAQ (reference sequence). The CDR3 totals 13 residues. Trimming pared 2 bases from V and 10 bases from J, leaving 12 bases between. Overall study findings and caveats: For cells with high TCR expression, cDNA sequencing could yield over-representation. Shortening that was moderate but significant affected the TCRB CDR3s of Type 1 diabetes patients in all four CD4+ subsets.

The chain is built from TRBV7-9 and TRBJ2-1; maybe TRBD2 (6 bases). Sequencing used naive CD4+ T cells from blood. The sequence was obtained from a woman between 18 and 30 years old in good health. The CDR3 here is CASSLTDAGEQFF. Here the CDR3 DNA reads TGTGCCAGCAGCTTAACGGACGCGGGGGAGCAGTTCTTC. Full variable domain (missing parts from reference TRBV7-9 and TRBJ2-1): DTGVSQNPRHKITKRGQNVTFRCDPISEHNRLYWYRQTLGQGPEFLTYFQNEAQLEKSRLLSDRFSAERPKGSFSTLEIQRTEQGDSAMYLCASSLTDAGEQFFGPGTRLTVL.